A selection of T cell receptor beta chains follows, all from one sample in a study of CD4 T cells in relation to SARS-CoV-2 and coronaviruses. These receptors have no known antigen. Some clones are missing from TCRdb's copy, which holds only in-frame ones; the method was immunoSEQ multiplex PCR. The repertoire holds roughly 20,000 clones, with around 78% as singletons. Source material: CD4+ T cells from PBMCs, cultured in vitro. The receptors come from a human donor in good health. Each CDR3 is given with its conserved first and last residue. D genes are given only for firm matches. Size values are once, few and many counts, or a class for expanded clones, and some rows have none.

TGTGCCAGCAGTAGCGGGACTCTCAAGAATGAGCAGTTCTTC,CASSSGTLKNEQFF,TRBD2,TRBV6-5,TRBJ2-1,.
TGTGCCAGCGACAGGGCATCCTACGAGCAGTACTTC,CASDRASYEQYF,TRBD1,TRBV2,TRBJ2-7,.
TGTGCCAGTAGTACCGCCTCGGGGCGTAATGAGCAGTTCTTC,CASSTASGRNEQFF,.,TRBV9,TRBJ2-1,.
TGTGCCAGCAGCACCGCTGGACTAGCCGGGACAGATACGCAGTATTTT,CASSTAGLAGTDTQYF,TRBD2,TRBV11-3,TRBJ2-3,.
TGTGCCAGCAGTTCCGGACTAGCGGAGTACAATGAGCAGTTCTTC,CASSSGLAEYNEQFF,TRBD2,TRBV6-4,TRBJ2-1,.
TGCAGCACCGGGACAGAGGGCAGGAATGGCTACACCTTC,CSTGTEGRNGYTF,TRBD1,TRBV29-1,TRBJ1-2,few
TGTGCCAGCTCACCAAGCACAGCTCAATCCTACGAGCAGTACTTC,CASSPSTAQSYEQYF,.,TRBV18,TRBJ2-7,.
TGTGCCAGCAGTGAAATGGGGGGACTGCGGGCCCACGAGCAGTACTTC,CASSEMGGLRAHEQYF,.,TRBV6-1,TRBJ2-7,.
TGTGCCAGCAGGGTATTTGCCCAGTACGAGCAGTACTTC,CASRVFAQYEQYF,.,TRBV2,TRBJ2-7,.
TGCGCCAGCAGCCAACCATCAGGGTTGGCGGAAAAACTGTTTTTT,CASSQPSGLAEKLFF,.,TRBV4-1,TRBJ1-4,once
TGTGCCAGCAGTTGGGCCTCGACAGTGGGCACAGATACGCAGTATTTT,CASSWASTVGTDTQYF,.,TRBV27,TRBJ2-3,few
TGTGCCAGCAGCGAAATAGGCGGCAATGAGCAGTTCTTC,CASSEIGGNEQFF,.,TRBV9,TRBJ2-1,.
TGTGCCAGCAGCCGCGCGGGACAGGGCACCGAAAAACTGTTTTTT,CASSRAGQGTEKLFF,TRBD1,TRBV9,TRBJ1-4,few
TGTGCCAGCAGCTTGGCCTATCTACGGGGGACCCAAGAGACCCAGTACTTC,CASSLAYLRGTQETQYF,.,TRBV5-6,TRBJ2-5,.
TGTGCCAGCACCGGCCCCTTGAGTGGCTACACCTTC,CASTGPLSGYTF,.,TRBV25-1,TRBJ1-2,.
TGCGCCAGCAGCTATGGATCAGGGAGCAATCAGCCCCAGCATTTT,CASSYGSGSNQPQHF,.,TRBV5-1,TRBJ1-5,once
TGTGCCAGCGGTAGCTCCTACGAGCAGTACTTC,CASGSSYEQYF,.,TRBV18,TRBJ2-7,.
TGTGCCAGCAGTTTATACCGGGACAGGAACACCGGGGAGCTGTTTTTT,CASSLYRDRNTGELFF,TRBD1,TRBV27,TRBJ2-2,.
TGTGCCTGGAGGATGGGACCCAAGGGGGGCAGACGGTCCGGGGAGCTGTTTTTT,CAWRMGPKGGRRSGELFF,.,TRBV30,TRBJ2-2,few
TGTGCCTGGGGCGCCCGGGGACTAGCGGGAGGGTTAAATGAGCAGTTCTTC,CAWGARGLAGGLNEQFF,TRBD2,TRBV30,TRBJ2-1,.
TGTGCCAGCAGCTTGGCCGAGACTGTGTACAGGGGCACAGATACGCAGTATTTT,CASSLAETVYRGTDTQYF,.,TRBV5-6,TRBJ2-3,.
TGTGCCAGCAGCGCCGGTACGAGGACTAACACTGAAGCTTTCTTT,CASSAGTRTNTEAFF,.,TRBV9,TRBJ1-1,few
TGTGCCAGCAGCGGGGGTCGGGGTGAAGCTTTCTTT,CASSGGRGEAFF,.,TRBV6-5,TRBJ1-1,few
TGTGCCACCAGTGCAGACCTCTCTTCCGGGGAGCTGTTTTTT,CATSADLSSGELFF,.,TRBV24-1,TRBJ2-2,.
TGTGCCTGGGCGGCGCGGGAAAAACTGTTTTTT,CAWAAREKLFF,.,TRBV30,TRBJ1-4,.
TGTGCCAGTAGTATAGTTGGGCAGGGACGGCACACTGAAGCTTTCTTT,CASSIVGQGRHTEAFF,.,TRBV19,TRBJ1-1,few